The 11 T cell receptor beta chains in this list originate from one sample, sequenced in a study of regulatory T cells in long-lasting Graves disease. Specified time point: newly diagnosed GD, antithyroid drugs for less than 3 months. Extracted PBMC RNA gave rise to the TCR library. To make TCR beta libraries, researchers used iRepertoire HTBI primers and Arm-PCR of CDR3 regions. TCRdb fed the multiplex PCR reads into MiXCR, producing one record per CDR3 protein. The table records about 500,000 distinct CDR3 sequences, roughly 17% of them present only once. The sample also formed part of further work on T cells in Graves' hyperthyroidism and ophthalmopathy.

Here the sequenced sample was peripheral blood mononuclear cells (PBMCs), taken at new diagnosis, from a patient treated with antithyroid drugs. The source is a man in his forties with Graves disease.

The table lists this clonotype with many counts. The chain links TRBV5-6 to TRBJ1-5, with no clear D. Germline V lookup: CDR1 SGHDT, CDR2 YYEEEE. The CDR3 spans 14 residues. Trimming removed 1 base at V and 4 bases at J, with 9 bases between. The CDR3 sequence: CASSLWALNQPQHF. In DNA, the CDR3 is TGTGCCAGCAGCTTGTGGGCACTGAATCAGCCCCAGCATTTT.

In the case of this clonotype: A much larger clone lies one base from this, so it may be a read error. The V gene is TRBV24-1, the J gene TRBJ2-2; TRBD1 matches at 8 bases. From germline, CDR1 is KGHDR and CDR2 SFDVKD. CDR3 length equals 17 residues. In DNA, the CDR3 is TGTGCCACCAGTGAAACTCGACAGGGGAAAAGAGCCGGGGAGCTGGTTTTT. Protein product: CATSETRQGKRAGELVF.

In its sample, this clonotype was seen a few times. This chain links TRBV5-1 with TRBJ2-2; the match to TRBD1 covers 8 bases. The V gene end was trimmed by 5 bases and the J gene end by 4 bases; junction bases not matched to a gene: 19. CDR3 length: 19 residues. Per germline, CDR1 SGHRS and CDR2 YFSETQ. The CDR3 region has the DNA TGCGCCAGCAGTAAAAGGGCGGCCGGACAGGGCCGCGCCACCGGGGAGCTGTTTTTT. Its translation is CASSKRAAGQGRATGELFF.

This clonotype has just a few counts. Mismatch with germline at one junction end may stem from a read error. This chain connects TRBV10-2 to TRBJ2-7; D perhaps matches TRBD1 (5 bases). The germline V gene has CDR1 WSHSY and CDR2 SAAADI. This CDR3 region has 13 residues. CDR3 amino acids: CATSGALSYEQYF. The CDR3 region has the DNA TGCGCCACCAGTGGGGCCCTCTCCTACGAGCAGTACTTC.

This clonotype was counted at least ten times. The chain joins TRBV7-9 to TRBJ1-1, with a tentative D call TRBD1 (5 bases). Germline V gene lookup returns CDR1 SEHNR and CDR2 FQNEAQ (reference sequence). The CDR3 is 15 residues long. The V gene lost 0 bases and the J gene lost 1 base, with 9 bases spanning the gap. The CDR3 DNA sequence: TGTGCCAGCAGCTTAGCGAGGACAACGAACACTGAAGCTTTCTTT. This encodes CASSLARTTNTEAFF.

V gene TRBV5-5 combines with J gene TRBJ2-5; D remains unclear. This CDR3 is built from 12 residues. V lost 3 bases, J lost 5 bases, and 8 bases lay in between. The germline V gene has CDR1 SGHKS and CDR2 YYEKEE (reference sequence). The CDR3 bases are TGTGCCAGCAGCTCGCCAGTTGAGACCCAGTACTTC. This sequence encodes CASSSPVETQYF.

This sequence joins TRBV5-1 and TRBJ2-6, with D possibly matching TRBD1 (8 bases). CDR3 length equals 18 residues. Germline CDR1 reads SGHRS; CDR2 reads YFSETQ. V shed 2 bases and J shed 4 bases, with 19 bases lying between them. The CDR3 nucleotides read TGCGCCAGCAGCTTAGACGCTACAGGGGGGGGAGGGGCCAACGTCCTGACTTTC. This translates into CASSLDATGGGGANVLTF.

This clonotype was observed at least ten times. V is TRBV12-3 or TRBV12-4 and J is TRBJ2-7; 9 positions agree with TRBD1. J gave up 3 bases and V 3 bases, and 9 bases lay outside the gene matches. The CDR3 is made up of 16 amino acids. CDR3 sequence (DNA): TGTGCCAGCAGTTTGCTTTGGACAGGGGCAAGCTACGAGCAGTACTTC. Translated: CASSLLWTGASYEQYF.

The V gene is TRBV19, the J gene TRBJ2-2, with 8 bases identical to TRBD1. With V trimmed by 3 bases and J by 0 bases, 9 bases remained unmatched. The germline V gene encodes CDR1 LNHDA and CDR2 SQIVND (reference sequence). The CDR3 has 18 residues. This CDR3 is CASSIRPGGGANTGELFF. In DNA form, the CDR3 reads TGTGCCAGTAGTATCCGGCCAGGGGGCGGTGCGAACACCGGGGAGCTGTTTTTT.

V usage is TRBV7-9 and J usage is TRBJ2-2; TRBD2 is a possible D gene (6 bases). This CDR3 is built from 13 residues. Germline values: CDR1 SEHNR, CDR2 FQNEAQ (reference sequence). V lost 5 bases and J lost 7, with 11 bases in between. The CDR3 nucleotides read TGTGCCAGCAGCAGTTACGGGAGCGGGGAGCTGTTTTTT. It translates to CASSSYGSGELFF.

The chain has TRBV6-1 and TRBJ2-2; tentative D call: TRBD2 (6 bases). CDR3 length equals 14 residues. The germline gives CDR1 MNHNS, CDR2 SASEGT. V lost 7 bases and J lost 6, with 15 bases in between. In DNA form, the CDR3 reads TGTGCCAGCACCCAAGCACAGCGGGCCGGGGAGCTGTTTTTT. Its translation is CASTQAQRAGELFF.